Described below is a single T cell receptor (beta chain) sequence and its context. TCRdb independently ran MiXCR on the 5' RACE reads; one entry per CDR3 protein. The repertoire has some 120,000 distinct CDR3 sequences, 9.5% to 15% of them found once; the top ten carry roughly 17%. This CDR3 contains 16 residues. Between the trimmed V and J ends, which lost 3 bases and 6 bases, there was a span of 17 bases. Germline V lookup: CDR1 SGHAT, CDR2 FQNNGV. These data come from a study of spatial heterogeneity in lung cancer. The time point denotes: blood at routine non-recurrence follow-up after resection. From tumor, nontumor lung or frozen PBMC, whole RNA was taken unsorted for sequencing.

This chain joins TRBV11-2 and TRBJ2-2; D is possibly TRBD2 (5 bases). This clonotype originated in a male donor with early-stage non-small cell lung cancer. Sequenced here: PBMCs, sampled at follow-up. The CDR3 nucleotides are TGTGCCAGCAGCTTTCGAGTCACTAGTCTTTCCGGGGAGCTGTTTTTT. Amino acids: CASSFRVTSLSGELFF.